This TCR beta chain was sequenced for a study of T cells in Graves' hyperthyroidism and ophthalmopathy. Study outcomes and limitations: The model predicted ophthalmopathy a median approximately 6.3 months before onset.

Used for diagnoses were clinical symptoms, serum thyroxine and TRAb, thyroid ultrasound and orbital computed tomography. Fresh peripheral blood, 10 ml, was the source of the PBMCs. Of note for this clonotype: What it recognizes is unknown.

From RNA transcripts, TCR beta CDR3 regions were amplified. HTBI primers drove first-round RT-PCR of the TCR CDR3. TCRdb fed the multiplex PCR reads into MiXCR, producing one record per CDR3 protein. The table records some 500,000 distinct CDR3 sequences, approximately 16% of them present only once. Sequenced input: blood. The receptor was isolated from a woman younger than 45 with Graves' ophthalmopathy.

CDR3 DNA: TGTGCTAGTGGTCCGACAGGGGGCGTCCACTACTACGAGCAGTACTTC. Its protein product is CASGPTGGVHYYEQYF. The V gene is TRBV12-5, the J gene TRBJ2-7; TRBD1 aligns across 10 bases. The CDR3 sequence is 16 residues long. Germline CDR1 is LGHNT and CDR2 is FRNRAP. V was clipped by 5 bases and J by 3 bases; unmatched bases: 10.